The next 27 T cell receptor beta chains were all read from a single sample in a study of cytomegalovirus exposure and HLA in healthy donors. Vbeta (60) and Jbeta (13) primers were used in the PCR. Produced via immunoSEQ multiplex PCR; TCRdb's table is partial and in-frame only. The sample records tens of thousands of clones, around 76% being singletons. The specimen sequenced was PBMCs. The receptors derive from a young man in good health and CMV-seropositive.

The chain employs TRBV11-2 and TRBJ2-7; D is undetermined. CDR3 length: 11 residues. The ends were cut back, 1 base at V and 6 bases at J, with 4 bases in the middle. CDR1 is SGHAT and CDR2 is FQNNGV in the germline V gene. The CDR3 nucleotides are TGTGCCAGCAGCTTAGCCGTCGAGCAGTACTTC. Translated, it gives CASSLAVEQYF.

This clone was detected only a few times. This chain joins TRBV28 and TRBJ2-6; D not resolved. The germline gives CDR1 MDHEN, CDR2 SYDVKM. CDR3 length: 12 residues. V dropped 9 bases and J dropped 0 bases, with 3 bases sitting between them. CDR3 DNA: TGTGCCAGTAGCTCTGGGGCCAACGTCCTGACTTTC. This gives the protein CASSSGANVLTF.

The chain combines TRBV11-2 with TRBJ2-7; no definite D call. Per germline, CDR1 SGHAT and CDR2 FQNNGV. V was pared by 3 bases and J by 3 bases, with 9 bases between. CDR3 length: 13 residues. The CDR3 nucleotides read TGTGCCAGCAGCTTCGGGTCCTACTACGAGCAGTACTTC. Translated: CASSFGSYYEQYF.

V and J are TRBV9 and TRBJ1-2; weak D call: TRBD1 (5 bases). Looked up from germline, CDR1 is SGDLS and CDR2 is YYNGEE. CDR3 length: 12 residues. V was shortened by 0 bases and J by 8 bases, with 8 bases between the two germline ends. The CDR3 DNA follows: TGTGCCAGCAGCGTAGCAGGGCGAGGCTACACCTTC. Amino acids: CASSVAGRGYTF.

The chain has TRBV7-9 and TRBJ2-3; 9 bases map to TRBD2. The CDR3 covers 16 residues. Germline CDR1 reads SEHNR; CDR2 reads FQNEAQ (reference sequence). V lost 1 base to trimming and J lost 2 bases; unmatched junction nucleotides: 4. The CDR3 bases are TGTGCCAGCAGCTTAGGGCTAGCGGGACCCACAGATACGCAGTATTTT. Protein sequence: CASSLGLAGPTDTQYF. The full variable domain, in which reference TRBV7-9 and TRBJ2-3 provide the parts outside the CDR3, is DTGVSQNPRHKITKRGQNVTFRCDPISEHNRLYWYRQTLGQGPEFLTYFQNEAQLEKSRLLSDRFSAERPKGSFSTLEIQRTEQGDSAMYLCASSLGLAGPTDTQYFGPGTRLTVL.

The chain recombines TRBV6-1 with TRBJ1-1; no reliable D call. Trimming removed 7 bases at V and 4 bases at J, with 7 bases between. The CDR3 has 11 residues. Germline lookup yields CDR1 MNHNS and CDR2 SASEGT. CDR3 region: CASIRGTEAFF. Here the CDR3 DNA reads TGTGCCAGCATCCGGGGCACTGAAGCTTTCTTT.

CDR3 residues: CASSGTGARSTEAFF. The CDR3 DNA is TGCGCCAGCAGCGGGACAGGGGCACGCTCCACTGAAGCTTTCTTT. The rearrangement joins TRBV5-1 to TRBJ1-1; TRBD1 matches at 10 bases. Germline CDR1 and CDR2: SGHRS and YFSETQ. The CDR3 is 15 amino acids. V lost 4 bases to trimming and J lost 4 bases; unmatched junction nucleotides: 7.

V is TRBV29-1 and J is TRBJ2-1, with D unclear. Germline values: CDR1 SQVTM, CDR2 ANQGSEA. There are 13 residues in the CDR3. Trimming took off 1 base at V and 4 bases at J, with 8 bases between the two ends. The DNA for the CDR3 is TGCAGCGTTGAAGTACAGATTTACAATGAGCAGTTCTTC. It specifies CSVEVQIYNEQFF.

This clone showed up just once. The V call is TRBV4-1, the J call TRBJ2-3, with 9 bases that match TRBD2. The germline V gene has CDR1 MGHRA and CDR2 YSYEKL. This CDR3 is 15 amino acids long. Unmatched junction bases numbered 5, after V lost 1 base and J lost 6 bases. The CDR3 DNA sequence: TGCGCCAGCAGCCAAGTGCTAGCGGGAAGGGATACGCAGTATTTT. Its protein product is CASSQVLAGRDTQYF.

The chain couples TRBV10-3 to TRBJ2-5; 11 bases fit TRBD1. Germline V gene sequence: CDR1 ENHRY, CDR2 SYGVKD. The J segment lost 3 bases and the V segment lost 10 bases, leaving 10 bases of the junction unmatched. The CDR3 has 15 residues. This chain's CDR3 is CATSSGTGGKETQYF. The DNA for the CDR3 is TGTGCCACCAGCTCCGGGACAGGGGGTAAAGAGACCCAGTACTTC.

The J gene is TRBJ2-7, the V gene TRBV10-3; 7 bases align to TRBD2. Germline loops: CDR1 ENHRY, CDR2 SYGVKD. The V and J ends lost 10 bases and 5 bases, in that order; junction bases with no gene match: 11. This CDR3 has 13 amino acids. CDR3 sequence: CASVSGGTNEQYF. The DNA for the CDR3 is TGTGCCAGCGTATCCGGGGGGACTAACGAGCAGTACTTC.

This CDR3 is CASSFPGEETQYF. In DNA, the CDR3 is TGTGCCAGCAGCTTCCCCGGGGAAGAGACCCAGTACTTC. V and J are TRBV5-6 and TRBJ2-5; possible D gene TRBD2, 5 bases. The CDR3 runs to 13 residues. Deletions cut 2 bases from V and 3 bases from J, with 8 bases between. Germline V lookup: CDR1 SGHDT, CDR2 YYEEEE. Together with reference TRBV5-6 and TRBJ2-5, the CDR3 gives the full variable domain: DAGVTQSPTHLIKTRGQQVTLRCSPKSGHDTVSWYQQALGQGPQFIFQYYEEEERQRGNFPDRFSGHQFPNYSSELNVNALLLGDSALYLCASSFPGEETQYFGPGTRLLVL.

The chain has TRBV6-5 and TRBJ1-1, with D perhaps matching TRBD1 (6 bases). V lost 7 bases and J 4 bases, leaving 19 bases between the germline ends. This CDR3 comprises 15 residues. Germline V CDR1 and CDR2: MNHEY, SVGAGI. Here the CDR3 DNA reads TGTGCCAGCAACTCCCCGCGCAGGGGCTCCACTGAAGCTTTCTTT. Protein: CASNSPRRGSTEAFF.

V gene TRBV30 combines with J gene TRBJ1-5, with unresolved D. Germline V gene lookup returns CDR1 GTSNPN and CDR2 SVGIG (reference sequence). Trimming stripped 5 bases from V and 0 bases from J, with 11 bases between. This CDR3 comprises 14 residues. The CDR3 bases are TGTGCCTGGGGCGGGCCCCATAGCAATCAGCCCCAGCATTTT. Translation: CAWGGPHSNQPQHF.

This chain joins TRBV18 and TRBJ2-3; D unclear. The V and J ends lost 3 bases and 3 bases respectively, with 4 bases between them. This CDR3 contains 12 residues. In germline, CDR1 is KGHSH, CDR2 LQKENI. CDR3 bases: TGTGCCAGCTCACCTTCGACAGATACGCAGTATTTT. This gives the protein CASSPSTDTQYF.

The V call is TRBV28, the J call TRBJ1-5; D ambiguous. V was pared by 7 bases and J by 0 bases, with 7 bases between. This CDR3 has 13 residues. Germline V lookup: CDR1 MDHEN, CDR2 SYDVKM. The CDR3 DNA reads TGTGCCAGCAAGCATTATAGCAATCAGCCCCAGCATTTT. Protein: CASKHYSNQPQHF.

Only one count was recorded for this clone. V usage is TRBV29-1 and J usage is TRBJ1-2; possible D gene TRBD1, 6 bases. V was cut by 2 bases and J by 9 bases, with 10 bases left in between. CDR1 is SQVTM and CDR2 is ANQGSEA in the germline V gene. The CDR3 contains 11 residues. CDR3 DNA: TGCAGCGTTGAAACAGGGCTGAGCTACACCTTC. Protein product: CSVETGLSYTF.

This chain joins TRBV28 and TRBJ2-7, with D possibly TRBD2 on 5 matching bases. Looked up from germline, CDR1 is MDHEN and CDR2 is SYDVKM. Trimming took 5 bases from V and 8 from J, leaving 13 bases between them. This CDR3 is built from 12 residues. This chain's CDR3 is CASSPREDKQYF. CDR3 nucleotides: TGTGCCAGCAGTCCCCGGGAAGACAAGCAGTACTTC.

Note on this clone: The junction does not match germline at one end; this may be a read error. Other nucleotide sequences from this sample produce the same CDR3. The CDR3 spells CASSDGHRNTEAFF. The CDR3 DNA follows: TGTGCCAGCAGTGACGGACACCGGAACACTGAAGCCTTCTTT. V is TRBV6-1 and J is TRBJ1-1, with D tentatively TRBD1 (5 bases). The CDR3 runs 14 residues. Germline V gives CDR1 MNHNS, CDR2 SASEGT.

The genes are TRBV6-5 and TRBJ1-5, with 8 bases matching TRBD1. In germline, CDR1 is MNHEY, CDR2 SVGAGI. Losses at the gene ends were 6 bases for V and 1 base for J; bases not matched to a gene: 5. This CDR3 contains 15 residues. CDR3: CASRRTGMSNQPQHF. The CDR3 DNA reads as TGTGCCAGCAGGCGGACAGGGATGAGCAATCAGCCCCAGCATTTT.

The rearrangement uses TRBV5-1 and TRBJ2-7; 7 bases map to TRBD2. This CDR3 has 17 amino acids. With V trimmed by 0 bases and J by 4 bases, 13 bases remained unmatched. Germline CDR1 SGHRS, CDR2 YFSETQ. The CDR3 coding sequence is TGCGCCAGCAGCTTGGCCGAGGGAGGGCCTCTTGGGTACGAGCAGTACTTC. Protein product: CASSLAEGGPLGYEQYF.

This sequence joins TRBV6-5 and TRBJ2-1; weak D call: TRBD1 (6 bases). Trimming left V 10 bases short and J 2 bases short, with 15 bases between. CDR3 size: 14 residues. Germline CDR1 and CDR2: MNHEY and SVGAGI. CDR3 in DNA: TGTGCCACATCAGGGGCGGGTGCCTACAATGAGCAGTTCTTC. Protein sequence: CATSGAGAYNEQFF.

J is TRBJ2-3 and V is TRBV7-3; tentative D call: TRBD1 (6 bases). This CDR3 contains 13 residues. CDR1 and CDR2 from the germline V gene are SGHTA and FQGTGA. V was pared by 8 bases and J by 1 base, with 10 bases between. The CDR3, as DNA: TGTGCCAGCGACCGGACAGGCACAGATACGCAGTATTTT. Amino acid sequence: CASDRTGTDTQYF.

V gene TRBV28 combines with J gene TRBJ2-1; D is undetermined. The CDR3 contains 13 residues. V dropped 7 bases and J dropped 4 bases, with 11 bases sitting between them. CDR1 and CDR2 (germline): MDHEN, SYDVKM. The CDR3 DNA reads TGTGCCAGCACCGCCCAAGCATACAATGAGCAGTTCTTC. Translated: CASTAQAYNEQFF.

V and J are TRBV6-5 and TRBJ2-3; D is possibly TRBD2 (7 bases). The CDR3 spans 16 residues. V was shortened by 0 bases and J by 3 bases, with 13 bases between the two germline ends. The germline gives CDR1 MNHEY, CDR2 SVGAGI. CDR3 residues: CASSYSRGGGTDTQYF. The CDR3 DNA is TGTGCCAGCAGTTACTCCAGAGGGGGAGGGACAGATACGCAGTATTTT.

The CDR3 protein is CASSPGLAGPSLAYEQYF. CDR3 sequence (DNA): TGTGCCAGCAGCCCGGGACTAGCGGGGCCATCTTTGGCCTACGAGCAGTACTTC. This sequence joins TRBV5-4 and TRBJ2-7, with 13 nucleotides matching TRBD2. Germline CDR1 reads SGHNT; CDR2 reads YYREEE (reference sequence). This CDR3 contains 18 residues. The V segment lost 4 bases and the J segment 2 bases; nucleotides outside the gene matches: 12.

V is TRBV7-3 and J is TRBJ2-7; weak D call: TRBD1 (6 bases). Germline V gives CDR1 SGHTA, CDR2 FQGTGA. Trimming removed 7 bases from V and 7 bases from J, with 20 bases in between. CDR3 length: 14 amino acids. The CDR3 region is CASNYGTNPLEQYF. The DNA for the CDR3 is TGTGCCAGCAATTACGGGACAAACCCTCTGGAGCAGTACTTC.